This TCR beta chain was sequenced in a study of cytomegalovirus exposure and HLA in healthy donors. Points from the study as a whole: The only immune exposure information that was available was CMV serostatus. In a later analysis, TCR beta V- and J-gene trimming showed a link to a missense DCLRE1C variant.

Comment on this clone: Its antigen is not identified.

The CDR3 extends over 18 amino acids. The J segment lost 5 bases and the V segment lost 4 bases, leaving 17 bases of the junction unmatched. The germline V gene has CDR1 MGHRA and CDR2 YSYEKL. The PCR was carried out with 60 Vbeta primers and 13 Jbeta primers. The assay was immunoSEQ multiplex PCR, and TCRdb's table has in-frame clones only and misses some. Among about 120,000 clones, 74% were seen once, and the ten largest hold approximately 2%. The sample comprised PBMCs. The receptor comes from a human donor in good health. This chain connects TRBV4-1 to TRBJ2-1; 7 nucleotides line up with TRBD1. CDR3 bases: TGCGCCAGCAGCCTCAGGGGGTCATCTGGGACAGCAAACAATGAGCAGTTCTTC. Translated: CASSLRGSSGTANNEQFF.